The 7 T cell receptor beta chains reported below all come from one sample, sequenced in a study of blood T cell repertoires in COVID-19 (dated by TCRdb to the early 2020s). Libraries were built with the immunoSEQ multiplex PCR assay. In its TCRdb copy, this immuneACCESS table keeps in-frame sequences only and misses some clones. Where compared with another copy, unresolved V genes explain less than half of these, and the others have no known cause. The sample table records around 260,000 clones; 85% of these occur just once. The ten most abundant clones make up 10% to 15% of the sample. The sequencing input was peripheral blood. The source of these receptors is a human donor in a cohort sampled during active COVID-19.

This chain links TRBV7-2 with TRBJ1-1; TRBD1 agrees at 7 bases. The CDR3 totals 14 residues. The germline V gene has CDR1 SGHTA and CDR2 FQGNSA. The V and J ends lost 5 bases and 1 base, in that order; junction bases with no gene match: 4. The CDR3 nucleotides are TGTGCCAGCAGCAATTACAGGGGGAACACTGAAGCTTTCTTT. Encoded protein: CASSNYRGNTEAFF. Complete variable domain (other parts from reference TRBV7-2 and TRBJ1-1): GAGVSQSPSNKVTEKGKDVELRCDPISGHTALYWYRQSLGQGLEFLIYFQGNSAPDKSGLPSDRFSAERTGGSVSTLTIQRTQQEDSAVYLCASSNYRGNTEAFFGQGTRLTVV.

The chain links TRBV5-1 to TRBJ1-2, with TRBD1 identical over 8 bases. This CDR3 comprises 16 residues. Germline V lookup: CDR1 SGHRS, CDR2 YFSETQ. The J segment lost 8 bases and the V segment lost 0 bases, leaving 12 bases of the junction unmatched. The CDR3 spells CASSLGPRDRGAGYTF. The DNA of the CDR3 is TGCGCCAGCAGCTTGGGTCCACGCGACAGGGGTGCGGGCTACACCTTC.

CDR3 residues: CASSQDKRGSYNEQFF. The DNA for the CDR3 is TGTGCCAGCAGCCAAGATAAAAGGGGCTCCTACAATGAGCAGTTCTTC. The chain links TRBV3-1 (or the pseudogene TRBV3-2) to TRBJ2-1; tentatively, D is TRBD1 (5 bases). CDR1 is LGHDT and CDR2 is YNNKEL in the germline V gene (reference sequence). V was clipped by 0 bases and J by 0 bases, with 9 bases between them. CDR3 length: 16 amino acids.

This clone came up once. This chain joins TRBV29-1 and TRBJ2-5; D is possibly TRBD2 (5 bases). Per germline, CDR1 SQVTM and CDR2 ANQGSEA. This CDR3 is built from 14 residues. V was shortened by 7 bases and J by 5 bases, with 20 bases between the two germline ends. In DNA form, the CDR3 reads TGCAGCGCCGGCCCGCGGCTAGCCTCCGAGACCCAGTACTTC. Amino acids: CSAGPRLASETQYF.

The chain couples TRBV7-6 to TRBJ1-6; 8 nucleotides agree with TRBD1. J gave up 14 bases and V 5 bases, and 11 bases lay outside the gene matches. Germline V CDR1 and CDR2: SGHVS, FNYEAQ. This CDR3 is 14 amino acids long. The CDR3 DNA reads TGTGCCAGCAGCCAAGGACAGGGAGCGAGGGCCCTCCACTTT. Protein sequence: CASSQGQGARALHF.

This chain links TRBV5-1 with TRBJ2-3; a possible D gene is TRBD2 (5 bases). The V end was cut by 0 bases, the J end by 7 bases, with 9 bases between. This CDR3 is built from 13 residues. Germline CDR1 is SGHRS and CDR2 is YFSETQ. In DNA form, the CDR3 reads TGCGCCAGCAGCTTGGAGAGCGGCCATACGCAGTATTTT. Translated: CASSLESGHTQYF.

As concerns this clone: Germline and junction disagree at one end, which may indicate a read error. The chain has TRBV6-5 and TRBJ2-3; D is possibly TRBD1 (6 bases). The CDR3 consists of 15 residues. Germline V gene data show CDR1 as MNHEY and CDR2 as SVGAGI. DNA of the CDR3: TGTGCCAGCAGCGGATCCCGGGACACCAAACCTCCGAGGGATTTT. It encodes CASSGSRDTKPPRDF.